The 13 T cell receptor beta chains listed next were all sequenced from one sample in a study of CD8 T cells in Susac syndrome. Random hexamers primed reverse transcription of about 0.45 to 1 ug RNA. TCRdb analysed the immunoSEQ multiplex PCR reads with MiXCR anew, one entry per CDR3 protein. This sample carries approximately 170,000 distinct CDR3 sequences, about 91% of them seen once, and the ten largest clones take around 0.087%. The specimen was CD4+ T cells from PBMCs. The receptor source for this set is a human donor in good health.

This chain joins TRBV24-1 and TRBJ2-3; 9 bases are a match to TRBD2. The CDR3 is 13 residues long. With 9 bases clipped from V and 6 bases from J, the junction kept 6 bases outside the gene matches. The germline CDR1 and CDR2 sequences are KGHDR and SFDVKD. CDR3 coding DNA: TGTGCCACCGCTAGCGGGGCCATTGATACGCAGTATTTT. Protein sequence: CATASGAIDTQYF.

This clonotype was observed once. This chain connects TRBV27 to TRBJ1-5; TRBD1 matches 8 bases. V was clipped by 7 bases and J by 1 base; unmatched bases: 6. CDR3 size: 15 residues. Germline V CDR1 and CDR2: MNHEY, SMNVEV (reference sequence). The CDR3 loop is CASISDRVSNQPQHF. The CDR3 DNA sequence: TGTGCCAGCATCTCGGACAGGGTGAGCAATCAGCCCCAGCATTTT.

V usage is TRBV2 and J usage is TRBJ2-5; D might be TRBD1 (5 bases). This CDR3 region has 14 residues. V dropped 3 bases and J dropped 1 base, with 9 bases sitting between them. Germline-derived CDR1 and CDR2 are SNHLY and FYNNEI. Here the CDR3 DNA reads TGTGCCAGCAGTGATCAACAGGCCCAAGAGACCCAGTACTTC. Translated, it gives CASSDQQAQETQYF.

CDR3 region: CASSYSGESTYEQYF. In DNA form, the CDR3 reads TGTGCCAGCAGTTATTCGGGCGAGAGCACCTACGAGCAGTACTTC. The chain couples TRBV6-9 to TRBJ2-7; the D is unclear. Trimming pared 0 bases from V and 2 bases from J, leaving 11 bases between. This CDR3 spans 15 amino acids. Germline CDR1 and CDR2: MNHGY and SVAAGI.

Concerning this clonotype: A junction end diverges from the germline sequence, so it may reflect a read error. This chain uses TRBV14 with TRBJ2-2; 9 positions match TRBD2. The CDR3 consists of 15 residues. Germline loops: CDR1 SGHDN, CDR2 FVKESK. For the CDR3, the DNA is TGTGCCAGCAGACTAGCGGGTACTAACACCGGGGAGCTGCTTTTT. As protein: CASRLAGTNTGELLF.

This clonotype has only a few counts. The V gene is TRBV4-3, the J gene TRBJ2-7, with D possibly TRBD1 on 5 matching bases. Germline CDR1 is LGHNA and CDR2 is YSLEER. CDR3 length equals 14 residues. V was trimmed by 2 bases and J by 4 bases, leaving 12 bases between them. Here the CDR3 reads CASSQYSGMYEQYF. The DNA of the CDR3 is TGCGCCAGCAGCCAATATTCAGGGATGTACGAGCAGTACTTC.

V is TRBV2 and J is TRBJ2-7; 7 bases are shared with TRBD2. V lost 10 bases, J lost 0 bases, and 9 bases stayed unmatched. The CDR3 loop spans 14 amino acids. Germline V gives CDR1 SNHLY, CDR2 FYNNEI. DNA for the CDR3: TGTGCCACTATGCACGGGGGGAGCTCCTACGAGCAGTACTTC. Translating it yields CATMHGGSSYEQYF.

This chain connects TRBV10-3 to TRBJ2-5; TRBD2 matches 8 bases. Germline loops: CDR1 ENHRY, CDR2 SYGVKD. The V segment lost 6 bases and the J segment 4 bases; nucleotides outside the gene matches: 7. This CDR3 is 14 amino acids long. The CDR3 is CAIRAGRASETQYF. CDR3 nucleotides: TGTGCCATCAGGGCCGGGAGGGCTTCAGAGACCCAGTACTTC.

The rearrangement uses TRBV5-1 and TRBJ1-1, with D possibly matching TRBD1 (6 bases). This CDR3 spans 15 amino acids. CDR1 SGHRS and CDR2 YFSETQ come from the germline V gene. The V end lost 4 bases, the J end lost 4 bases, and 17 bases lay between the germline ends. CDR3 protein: CASSTDSLRSTEAFF. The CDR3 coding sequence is TGCGCCAGCAGCACGGACAGTCTGAGGAGCACTGAAGCTTTCTTT.

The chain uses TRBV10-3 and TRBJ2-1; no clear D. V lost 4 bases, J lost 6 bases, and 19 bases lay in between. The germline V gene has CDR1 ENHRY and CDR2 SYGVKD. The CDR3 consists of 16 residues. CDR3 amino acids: CAISVGIPPQANEQFF. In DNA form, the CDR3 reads TGTGCCATCAGTGTGGGCATCCCCCCTCAAGCCAATGAGCAGTTCTTC.

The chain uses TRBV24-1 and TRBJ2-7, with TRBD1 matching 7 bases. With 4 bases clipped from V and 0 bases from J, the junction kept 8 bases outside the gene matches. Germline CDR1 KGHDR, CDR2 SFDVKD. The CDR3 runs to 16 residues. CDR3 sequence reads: CATSDNRQGRSYEQYF. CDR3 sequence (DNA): TGTGCCACCAGTGACAACCGACAGGGCCGCTCCTACGAGCAGTACTTC.

In DNA form, the CDR3 reads TGTGCCAGCAGTGAAGCGCTTACGGGAGTGGGCGAGCAGTACTTC. Its translation: CASSEALTGVGEQYF. The V gene is TRBV2, the J gene TRBJ2-7, with D perhaps matching TRBD2 (6 bases). Trimming took 0 bases from V and 6 from J, leaving 15 bases between them. CDR3 length: 15 residues. Germline CDR1 reads SNHLY; CDR2 reads FYNNEI.

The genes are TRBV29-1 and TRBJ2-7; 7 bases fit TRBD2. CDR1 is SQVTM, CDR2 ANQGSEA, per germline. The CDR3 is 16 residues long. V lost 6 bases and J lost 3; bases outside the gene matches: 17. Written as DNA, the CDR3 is TGCAGCGTACTTCATCGGGCGGGAGTCAGTAACTACGAGCAGTACTTC. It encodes CSVLHRAGVSNYEQYF.